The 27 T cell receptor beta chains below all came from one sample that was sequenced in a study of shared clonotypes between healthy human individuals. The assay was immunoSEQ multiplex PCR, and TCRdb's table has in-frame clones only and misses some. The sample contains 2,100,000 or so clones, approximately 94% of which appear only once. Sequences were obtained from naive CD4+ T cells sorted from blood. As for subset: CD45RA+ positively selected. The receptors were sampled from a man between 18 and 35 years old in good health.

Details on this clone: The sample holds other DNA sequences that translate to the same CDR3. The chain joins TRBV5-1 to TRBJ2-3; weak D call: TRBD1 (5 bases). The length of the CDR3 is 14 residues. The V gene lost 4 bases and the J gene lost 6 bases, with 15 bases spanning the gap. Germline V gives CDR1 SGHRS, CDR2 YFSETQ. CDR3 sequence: CASSLDTGPDTQYF. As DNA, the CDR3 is TGCGCCAGCAGCCTCGATACAGGCCCCGATACGCAGTATTTT. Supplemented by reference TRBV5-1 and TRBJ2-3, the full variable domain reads KAGVTQTPRYLIKTRGQQVTLSCSPISGHRSVSWYQQTPGQGLQFLFEYFSETQRNKGNFPGRFSGRQFSNSRSEMNVSTLELGDSALYLCASSLDTGPDTQYFGPGTRLTVL.

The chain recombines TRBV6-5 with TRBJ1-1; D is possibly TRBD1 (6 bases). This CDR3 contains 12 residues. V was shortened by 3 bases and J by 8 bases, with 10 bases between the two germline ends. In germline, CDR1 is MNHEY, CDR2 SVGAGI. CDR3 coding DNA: TGTGCCAGCAGTTATGTAACAGGGGAAGCTTTCTTT. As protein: CASSYVTGEAFF.

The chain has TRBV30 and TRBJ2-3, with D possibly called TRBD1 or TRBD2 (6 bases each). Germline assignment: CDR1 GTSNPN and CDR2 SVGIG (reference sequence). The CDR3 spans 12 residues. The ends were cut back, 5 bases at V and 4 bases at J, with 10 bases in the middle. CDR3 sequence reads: CAWLGGADTQYF. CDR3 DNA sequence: TGTGCCTGGCTCGGGGGCGCAGATACGCAGTATTTT.

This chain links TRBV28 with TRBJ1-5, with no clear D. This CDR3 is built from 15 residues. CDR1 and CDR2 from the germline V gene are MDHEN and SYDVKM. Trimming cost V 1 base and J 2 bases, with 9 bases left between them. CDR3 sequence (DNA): TGTGCCAGCAGTTTATACAGTTCTCGCAATCAGCCCCAGCATTTT. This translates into CASSLYSSRNQPQHF. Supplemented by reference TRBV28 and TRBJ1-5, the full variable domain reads DVKVTQSSRYLVKRTGEKVFLECVQDMDHENMFWYRQDPGLGLRLIYFSYDVKMKEKGDIPEGYSVSREKKERFSLILESASTNQTSMYLCASSLYSSRNQPQHFGDGTRLSIL.

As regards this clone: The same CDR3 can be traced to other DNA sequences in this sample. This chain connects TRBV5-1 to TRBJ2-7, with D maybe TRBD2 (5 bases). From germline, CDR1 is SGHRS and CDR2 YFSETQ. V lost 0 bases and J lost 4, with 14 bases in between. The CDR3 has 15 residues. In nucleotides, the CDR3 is TGCGCCAGCAGCTTGGAATCGAGCGGAACTTACGAGCAGTACTTC. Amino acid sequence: CASSLESSGTYEQYF.

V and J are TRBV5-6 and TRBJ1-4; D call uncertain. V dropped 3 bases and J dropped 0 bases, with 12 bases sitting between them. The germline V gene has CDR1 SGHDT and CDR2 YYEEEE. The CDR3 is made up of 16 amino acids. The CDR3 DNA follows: TGTGCCAGCAGCTCGACCCGGAATTCAACTAATGAAAAACTGTTTTTT. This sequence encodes CASSSTRNSTNEKLFF.

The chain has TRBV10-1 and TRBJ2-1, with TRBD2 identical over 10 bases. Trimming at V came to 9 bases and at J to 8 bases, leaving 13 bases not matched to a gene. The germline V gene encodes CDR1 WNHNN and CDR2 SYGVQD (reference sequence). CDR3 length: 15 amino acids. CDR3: CARPTGTSENHEQFF. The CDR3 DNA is TGCGCCAGACCGACCGGGACTAGCGAAAACCATGAGCAGTTCTTC.

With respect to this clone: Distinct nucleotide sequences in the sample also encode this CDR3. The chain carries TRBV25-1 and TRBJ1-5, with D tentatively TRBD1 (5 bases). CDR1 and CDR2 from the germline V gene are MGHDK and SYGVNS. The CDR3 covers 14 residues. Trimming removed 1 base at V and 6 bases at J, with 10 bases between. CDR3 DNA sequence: TGTGCCAGCAGTGAATCGGGGGTCGGTCAGCCCCAGCATTTT. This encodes CASSESGVGQPQHF.

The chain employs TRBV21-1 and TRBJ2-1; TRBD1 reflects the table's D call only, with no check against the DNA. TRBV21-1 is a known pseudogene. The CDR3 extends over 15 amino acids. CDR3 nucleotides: TGTGCCAGCACCCCCCAGGGTCAGGTCCGTAATGAGCAGTTCTTC. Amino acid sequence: CASTPQGQVRNEQFF.

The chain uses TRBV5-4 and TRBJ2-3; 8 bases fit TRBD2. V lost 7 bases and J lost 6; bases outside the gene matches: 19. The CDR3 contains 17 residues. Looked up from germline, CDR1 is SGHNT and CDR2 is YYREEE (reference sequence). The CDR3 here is CASEPPGGGRLGDTQYF. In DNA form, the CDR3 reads TGTGCCAGCGAACCCCCAGGAGGCGGGAGGCTCGGGGATACGCAGTATTTT.

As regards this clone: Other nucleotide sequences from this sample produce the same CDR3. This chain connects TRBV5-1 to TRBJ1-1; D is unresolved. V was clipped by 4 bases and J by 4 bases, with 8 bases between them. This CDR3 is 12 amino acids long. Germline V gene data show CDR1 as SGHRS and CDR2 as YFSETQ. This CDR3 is CASSLPSTEAFF. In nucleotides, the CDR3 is TGCGCCAGCAGCCTCCCCTCCACTGAAGCTTTCTTT.

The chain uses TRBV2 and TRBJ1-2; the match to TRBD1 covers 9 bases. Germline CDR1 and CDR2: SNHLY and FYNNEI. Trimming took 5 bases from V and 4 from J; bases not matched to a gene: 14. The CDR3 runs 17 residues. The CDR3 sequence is CASSSLTGTGMRYGYTF. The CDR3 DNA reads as TGTGCCAGCAGTTCCCTTACCGGGACAGGGATGCGCTATGGCTACACCTTC.

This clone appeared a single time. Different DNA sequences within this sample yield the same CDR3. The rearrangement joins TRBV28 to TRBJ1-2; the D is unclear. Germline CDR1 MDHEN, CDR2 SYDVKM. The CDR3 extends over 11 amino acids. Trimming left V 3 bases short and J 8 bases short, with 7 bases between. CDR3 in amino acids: CASSFSGGYTF. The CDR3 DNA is TGTGCCAGCAGTTTCTCCGGAGGCTACACCTTC.

CDR3 DNA: TGTGCCAGCAGTGAAGCGGGCGGTCACACTGAAGCTTTCTTT. The encoded protein is CASSEAGGHTEAFF. The chain couples TRBV6-1 to TRBJ1-1, with D unclear. V was cut by 0 bases and J by 3 bases, with 8 bases left in between. Per the germline V gene, CDR1 is MNHNS and CDR2 is SASEGT. The CDR3 is 14 amino acids.

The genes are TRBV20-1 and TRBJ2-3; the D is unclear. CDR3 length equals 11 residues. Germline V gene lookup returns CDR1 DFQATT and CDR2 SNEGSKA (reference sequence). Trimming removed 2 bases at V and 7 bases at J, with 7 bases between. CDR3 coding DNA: TGCAGTGCTAGATCCCAGAATACGCAGTATTTT. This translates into CSARSQNTQYF.

CDR3 residues: CASSYQAGGMDTQYF. The DNA of the CDR3 is TGTGCCAGCAGTTATCAAGCGGGGGGGATGGATACGCAGTATTTT. The gene calls are TRBV6-5 and TRBJ2-3, with 10 bases that match TRBD2. V dropped 3 bases and J dropped 6; count of bases not matched to a gene: 6. Per germline, CDR1 MNHEY and CDR2 SVGAGI. The CDR3 loop spans 15 amino acids.

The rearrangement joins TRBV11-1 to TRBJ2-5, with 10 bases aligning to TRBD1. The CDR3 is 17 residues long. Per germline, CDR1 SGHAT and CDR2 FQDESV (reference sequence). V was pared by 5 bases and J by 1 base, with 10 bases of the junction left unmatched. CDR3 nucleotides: TGTGCCAGCAGCCCCGGGACAGGGGCCATCATCCAAGAGACCCAGTACTTC. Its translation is CASSPGTGAIIQETQYF.

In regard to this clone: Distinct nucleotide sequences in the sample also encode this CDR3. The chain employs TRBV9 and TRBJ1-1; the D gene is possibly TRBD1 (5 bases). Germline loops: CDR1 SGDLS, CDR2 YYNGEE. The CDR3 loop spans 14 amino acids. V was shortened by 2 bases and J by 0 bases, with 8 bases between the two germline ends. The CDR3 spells CASSVTGVNTEAFF. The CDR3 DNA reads TGTGCCAGCAGCGTCACGGGGGTGAACACTGAAGCTTTCTTT.

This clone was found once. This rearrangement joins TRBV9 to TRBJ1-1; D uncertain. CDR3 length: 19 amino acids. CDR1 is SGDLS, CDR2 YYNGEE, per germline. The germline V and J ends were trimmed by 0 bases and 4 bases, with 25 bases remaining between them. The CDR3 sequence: CASSVVFLVLRMGGTEAFF. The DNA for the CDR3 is TGTGCCAGCAGCGTAGTCTTTTTGGTGCTCCGAATGGGAGGCACTGAAGCTTTCTTT.

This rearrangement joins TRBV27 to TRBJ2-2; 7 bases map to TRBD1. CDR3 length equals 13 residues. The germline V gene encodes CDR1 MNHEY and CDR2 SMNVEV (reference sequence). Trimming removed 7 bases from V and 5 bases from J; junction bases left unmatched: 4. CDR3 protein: CASIDRVTGELFF. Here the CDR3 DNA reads TGTGCCAGCATCGACAGGGTGACCGGGGAGCTGTTTTTT.

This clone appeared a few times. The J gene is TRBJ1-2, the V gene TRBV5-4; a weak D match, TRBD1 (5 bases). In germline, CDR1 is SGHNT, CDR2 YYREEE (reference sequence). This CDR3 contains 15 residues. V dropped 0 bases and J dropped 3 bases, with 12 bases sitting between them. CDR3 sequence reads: CASSLVRGIDYGYTF. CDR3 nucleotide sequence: TGTGCCAGCAGCTTGGTGCGGGGGATCGACTATGGCTACACCTTC.

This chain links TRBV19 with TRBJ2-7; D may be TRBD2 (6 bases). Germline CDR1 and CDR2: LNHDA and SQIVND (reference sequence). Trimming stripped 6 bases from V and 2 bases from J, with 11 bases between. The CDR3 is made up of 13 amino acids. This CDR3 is CASSRRGTYEQYF. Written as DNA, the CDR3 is TGTGCCAGTAGCCGCCGGGGGACCTACGAGCAGTACTTC.

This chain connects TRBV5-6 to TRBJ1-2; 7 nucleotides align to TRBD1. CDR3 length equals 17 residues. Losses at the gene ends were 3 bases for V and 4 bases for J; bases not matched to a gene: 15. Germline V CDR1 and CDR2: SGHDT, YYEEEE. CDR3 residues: CASSSTLDRVQVYGYTF. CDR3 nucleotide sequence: TGTGCCAGCAGCTCGACTCTAGACAGGGTTCAAGTCTATGGCTACACCTTC.

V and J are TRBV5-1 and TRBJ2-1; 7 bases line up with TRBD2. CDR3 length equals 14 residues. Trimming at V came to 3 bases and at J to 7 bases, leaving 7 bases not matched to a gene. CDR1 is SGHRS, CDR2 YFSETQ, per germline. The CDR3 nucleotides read TGCGCCAGCAGCTCCCTCATGGGGGGGAATGAGCAGTTCTTC. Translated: CASSSLMGGNEQFF.

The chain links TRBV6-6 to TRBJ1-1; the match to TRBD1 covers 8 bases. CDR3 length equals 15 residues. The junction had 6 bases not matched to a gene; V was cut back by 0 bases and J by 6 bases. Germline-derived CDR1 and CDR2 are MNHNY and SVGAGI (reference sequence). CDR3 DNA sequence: TGTGCCAGCAGTTACTCGAGCAGGGGGCTGGCTGAAGCTTTCTTT. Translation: CASSYSSRGLAEAFF.

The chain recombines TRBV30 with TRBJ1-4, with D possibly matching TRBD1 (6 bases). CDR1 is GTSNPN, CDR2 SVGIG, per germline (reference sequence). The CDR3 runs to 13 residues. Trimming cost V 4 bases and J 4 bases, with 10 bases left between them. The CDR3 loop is CAWKQGFNEKLFF. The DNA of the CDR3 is TGTGCCTGGAAACAGGGCTTTAATGAAAAACTGTTTTTT.

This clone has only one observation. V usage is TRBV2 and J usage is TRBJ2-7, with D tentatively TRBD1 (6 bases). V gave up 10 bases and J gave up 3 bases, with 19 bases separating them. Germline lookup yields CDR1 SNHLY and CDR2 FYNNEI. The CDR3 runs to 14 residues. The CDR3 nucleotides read TGTGCCACCGACCTCCTAGGGGGTGACTACGAGCAGTACTTC. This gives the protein CATDLLGGDYEQYF.